The 15 T cell receptor beta chains below were found in one sample sequenced in a study of radiotherapy plus CTLA-4 blockade in lung cancer. The repertoire was sequenced with immunoSEQ multiplex PCR; TCRdb's copy has only in-frame clones and lacks some. The table lists tens of thousands of clones, 65% to 85% of them singletons, with 2.9% in the top ten. The specimen comprised peripheral blood, sampled from a patient treated with radiotherapy plus ipilimumab. These receptors were taken from a human donor with non-small cell lung cancer who had a complete response to radiotherapy plus ipilimumab.

The chain combines TRBV19 with TRBJ2-3; 9 positions match TRBD2. The V gene end was trimmed by 4 bases and the J gene end by 4 bases; junction bases not matched to a gene: 6. The CDR3 spans 15 residues. Germline values: CDR1 LNHDA, CDR2 SQIVND (reference sequence). The CDR3 sequence is CASSKGGRAADTQYF. The CDR3, as DNA: TGTGCCAGTAGTAAAGGCGGGAGGGCAGCAGATACGCAGTATTTT. Variable domain in full (rest from reference TRBV19 and TRBJ2-3): DGGITQSPKYLFRKEGQNVTLSCEQNLNHDAMYWYRQDPGQGLRLIYYSQIVNDFQKGDIAEGYSVSREKKESFPLTVTSAQKNPTAFYLCASSKGGRAADTQYFGPGTRLTVL.

The chain uses TRBV20-1 and TRBJ1-1; no firm D call. Per germline, CDR1 DFQATT and CDR2 SNEGSKA (reference sequence). The CDR3 consists of 11 residues. The ends were cut back, 4 bases at V and 1 base at J, with 4 bases in the middle. In nucleotides, the CDR3 is TGCAGTGCTAAGAGGAACACTGAAGCTTTCTTT. Translation gives CSAKRNTEAFF.

As concerns this clone: An end of the junction differs from the germline gene, which may be a read error. The chain joins TRBV7-7 to TRBJ2-5; 9 nucleotides agree with TRBD1. There are 15 residues in the CDR3. Germline CDR1 and CDR2: SSHAT and FNYEAQ (reference sequence). The CDR3 reads CASSSGQGSGETQYF. The CDR3 coding sequence is TGTGCTAGCAGCAGCGGACAGGGGAGTGGAGAGACCCAGTACTTC.

The rearrangement joins TRBV5-1 to TRBJ1-2; D is possibly TRBD1 (5 bases). Trimming took 4 bases from V and 4 from J, leaving 14 bases between them. Germline assignment: CDR1 SGHRS and CDR2 YFSETQ. There are 14 residues in the CDR3. The CDR3 DNA reads TGCGCCAGCAGCGCTTTTCAGGGCGGCTATGGCTACACCTTC. It encodes CASSAFQGGYGYTF.

This chain uses TRBV18 with TRBJ1-5; D may be TRBD1 (5 bases). V dropped 3 bases and J dropped 0 bases, with 12 bases sitting between them. The germline gives CDR1 KGHSH, CDR2 LQKENI. The CDR3 consists of 16 residues. CDR3 bases: TGTGCCAGCTCACCTCAGAGAGACAGTAGCAATCAGCCCCAGCATTTT. Translating gives CASSPQRDSSNQPQHF. The full variable domain, rest sourced from reference TRBV18 and TRBJ1-5, is NAGVMQNPRHLVRRRGQEARLRCSPMKGHSHVYWYRQLPEEGLKFMVYLQKENIIDESGMPKERFSAEFPKEGPSILRIQQVVRGDSAAYFCASSPQRDSSNQPQHFGDGTRLSIL.

The genes are TRBV7-2 and TRBJ2-7; D might be TRBD2 (5 bases). Germline values: CDR1 SGHTA, CDR2 FQGNSA. V was trimmed by 4 bases and J by 5 bases, leaving 12 bases between them. This CDR3 contains 13 residues. The CDR3 region is CASSSSGWDEQYF. The CDR3 nucleotides read TGTGCCAGCAGCTCCTCGGGATGGGACGAGCAGTACTTC.

This clone showed up just a few times. The chain employs TRBV19 and TRBJ1-1; no clear D gene. Germline CDR1 reads LNHDA; CDR2 reads SQIVND (reference sequence). The V and J ends lost 5 bases and 1 base respectively, with 11 bases between them. This CDR3 is built from 14 residues. The CDR3 DNA reads TGTGCCAGTAGTTACCCTACAGAGAACACTGAAGCTTTCTTT. Its protein is CASSYPTENTEAFF.

This clone was seen a few times. The CDR3 bases are TGCGCCAGCAGCCAATTGGGGGGGGCAGGAAACAACTATGGCTACACCTTC. Amino acids: CASSQLGGAGNNYGYTF. The rearrangement links TRBV4-3 to TRBJ1-2; the D gene is possibly TRBD1 (6 bases). Germline-derived CDR1 and CDR2 are LGHNA and YSLEER. The CDR3 is 17 amino acids. V dropped 2 bases and J dropped 2 bases, with 18 bases sitting between them.

V usage is TRBV19 and J usage is TRBJ2-7; TRBD2 agrees at 13 bases. The V gene's germline CDR1 is LNHDA and CDR2 SQIVND (reference sequence). This CDR3 spans 15 amino acids. After removal of 1 base from V and 3 bases from J, the junction contained 0 bases not matched to a gene. As DNA, the CDR3 is TGTGCCAGTAGTATAGGGACTAGCGGGAGCTACGAGCAGTACTTC. Protein product: CASSIGTSGSYEQYF.

This sequence joins TRBV28 and TRBJ2-1; 11 nucleotides align to TRBD2. From germline, CDR1 is MDHEN and CDR2 SYDVKM. After removal of 1 base from V and 0 bases from J, the junction contained 14 bases not matched to a gene. CDR3 length: 21 amino acids. Here the CDR3 reads CASSLFPFASGRPSSYNEQFF. The CDR3 nucleotides read TGTGCCAGCAGTTTATTCCCCTTTGCTAGCGGGAGGCCGAGCTCCTACAATGAGCAGTTCTTC.

This clone was found once. The rearrangement links TRBV19 to TRBJ2-3; 8 nucleotides line up with TRBD2. Germline CDR1 and CDR2: LNHDA and SQIVND (reference sequence). The CDR3 contains 15 residues. V gave up 9 bases and J gave up 2 bases; unmatched junction bases: 10. CDR3 in amino acids: CASAPTGGATDTQYF. The CDR3 region has the DNA TGTGCCAGCGCGCCCACGGGGGGGGCCACAGATACGCAGTATTTT.

The chain carries TRBV6-5 and TRBJ2-7, with D tentatively TRBD2 (5 bases). V dropped 5 bases and J dropped 9 bases, with 14 bases sitting between them. The germline V gene encodes CDR1 MNHEY and CDR2 SVGAGI. This CDR3 contains 12 residues. The chain's CDR3 is CASSPRPDWQYF. For the CDR3, the DNA is TGTGCCAGCAGTCCCCGACCGGACTGGCAGTACTTC.

CDR3 amino acids: CASSQQDLAESYNEQFF. For the CDR3, the DNA is TGCGCCAGCAGCCAGCAGGATCTAGCGGAGTCCTACAATGAGCAGTTCTTC. This chain joins TRBV4-1 and TRBJ2-1, with TRBD2 identical over 7 bases. The length of the CDR3 is 17 residues. CDR1 MGHRA and CDR2 YSYEKL come from the germline V gene. After removal of 3 bases from V and 1 base from J, the junction contained 9 bases not matched to a gene.

The rearrangement links TRBV11-2 to TRBJ2-2, with 9 bases identical to TRBD2. Germline V gene data show CDR1 as SGHAT and CDR2 as FQNNGV. This CDR3 contains 15 residues. The ends lost 5 bases at V and 7 bases at J; junction bases unmatched: 8. The CDR3 DNA reads as TGTGCCAGCAGCCCTTTAGCGGGGGTGGGCGGGGAGCTGTTTTTT. This gives the protein CASSPLAGVGGELFF.

The chain couples TRBV11-2 to TRBJ1-2, with D possibly TRBD1 on 5 matching bases. Trimming left V 1 base short and J 4 bases short, with 19 bases between. The length of the CDR3 is 17 residues. Germline assignment: CDR1 SGHAT and CDR2 FQNNGV. CDR3 DNA: TGTGCCAGCAGCTTAGGGCTCCGTATGGGGCGCTTCTATGGCTACACCTTC. This encodes CASSLGLRMGRFYGYTF.